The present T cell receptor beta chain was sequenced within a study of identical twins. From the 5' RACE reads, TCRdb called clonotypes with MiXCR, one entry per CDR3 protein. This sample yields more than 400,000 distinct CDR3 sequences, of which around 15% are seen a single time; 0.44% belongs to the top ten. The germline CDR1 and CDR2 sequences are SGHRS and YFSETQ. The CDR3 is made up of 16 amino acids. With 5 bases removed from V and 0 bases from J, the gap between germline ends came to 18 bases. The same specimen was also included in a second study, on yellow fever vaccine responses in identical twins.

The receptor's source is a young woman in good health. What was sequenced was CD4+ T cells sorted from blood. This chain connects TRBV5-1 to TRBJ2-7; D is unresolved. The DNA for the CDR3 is TGCGCCAGCAGACCAGACCCGAGCGCCACCTCCTACGAGCAGTACGTC. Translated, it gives CASRPDPSATSYEQYV.